The clone carrying this TCR beta chain appeared a single time. Its antigen is not known. The sample is drawn from a study of shared clonotypes between healthy human individuals. Study-wide points: Larger richness was generally estimated for naive than memory subsets. Despite large depth, rarefaction showed incomplete sorted-subset sequencing.

Original handling: Without quality scores, immunoSEQ junctional reads could not be filtered like full-length reads. Method: immunoSEQ multiplex PCR; TCRdb's copy keeps in-frame clones and lacks some. That table is the source of V, J and clone size, and D and trimming were worked out from the DNA. The table records 800,000 or so clones, 90% to 97% of them present only once. CD8 cells classed as naive were CD45RO-negative and positively selected for CCR7, excluding terminally differentiated effector memory CD45RA+ cells. Every donor, a Caucasian adult, lived in Nashville, Tennessee. CDR1 MNHEY and CDR2 SMNVEV come from the germline V gene (reference sequence). V was shortened by 3 bases and J by 5 bases, with 7 bases between the two germline ends. CDR3 length: 13 residues.

This clonotype was obtained from a man between 25 and 39 years old in good health. The sequencing sample was made of naive CD8+ T cells sorted from blood. The rearrangement joins TRBV27 to TRBJ2-2; D possibly corresponds to TRBD1 (5 bases). The DNA for the CDR3 is TGTGCCAGCAGTTTGAAGGGGACCGGGGAGCTGTTTTTT. Protein product: CASSLKGTGELFF.